This TCR beta chain was sequenced for a study of OX40 agonist ivuxolimab in advanced cancers. TCRdb's table, derived via immunoSEQ multiplex PCR, lists solely in-frame clones and lacks some. This table has more than 9,000 clones, approximately 80% appearing once. Sample: CD4+ or CD8+ T cells sorted from blood, taken in a trial of the OX40 agonist ivuxolimab. This sequence was found in an adult with an advanced solid tumor such as melanoma, head and neck, liver or kidney cancer.

The DNA of the CDR3 is TGTGCCAGCAGTTACTCTATCCAGGGTTTGGACCAGTACTTC. Amino acids: CASSYSIQGLDQYF. The chain has TRBV6-5 and TRBJ2-5; perhaps TRBD1 as D (5 bases). This CDR3 contains 14 residues. Germline CDR1 and CDR2: MNHEY and SVGAGI. The V end was cut by 0 bases, the J end by 10 bases, with 15 bases between.